The source of this T cell receptor (beta chain) is a study of blood T cell repertoires in COVID-19. Study-wide context: Specimens from acute and convalescent COVID-19 originated in the United States, Italy and Spain. In each case, the material was cDNA or gDNA derived from T cells, B-cell-depleted T cells, or PBMCs.

Per the original data handling: Cell counts per sample came from amplifying reference gene primers. The protocol was immunoSEQ multiplex PCR, while the TCRdb copy is restricted to in-frame clones and leaves out a portion. V and J calls and clone size come straight from that table; D and trimming were deduced from the DNA. Found here are approximately 210,000 clones, approximately 90% of them singletons; the top ten hold 1.7%. In germline, CDR1 is LGHDT, CDR2 YNNKEL (reference sequence). The CDR3 extends over 15 amino acids. J gave up 10 bases and V 4 bases, and 12 bases lay outside the gene matches. The sample consisted of peripheral blood. The sequence derives from a man aged 65 to 79 with acute or convalescent COVID-19. The rearrangement uses TRBV3-1 (or the pseudogene TRBV3-2) and TRBJ2-1; 8 nucleotides match TRBD2. CDR3 bases: TGTGCCAGCAGCCTGTGGACTAGCCGGAGCGGGGAGCAGTTCTTC. This gives the protein CASSLWTSRSGEQFF.